This entry lists 31 T cell receptor beta chains sequenced from one sample in a study of a mutant IDH1 vaccine in newly diagnosed glioma. The protocol was immunoSEQ multiplex PCR, while the TCRdb copy is restricted to in-frame clones and leaves out a portion. The sample carries 35,000 to 50,000 clones, 92% recorded once. No antigen has been identified for these receptors. Specified time point: week 35, safety follow-up. Every vaccination contained 300 ug of the mutant IDH1 20-mer peptide and was paired with topical imiquimod. Here the sequenced sample was PBMCs, taken from a glioma patient whose treatment included an IDH1 peptide vaccine. Receptors originate from a man aged 50 to 59 with glioma.

The V call is TRBV7-9, the J call TRBJ1-1; D call uncertain. The CDR3 contains 14 residues. Trimming took 5 bases from V and 1 from J, leaving 11 bases between them. The V gene's germline CDR1 is SEHNR and CDR2 FQNEAQ (reference sequence). Here the CDR3 reads CASSTQAENTEAFF. DNA of the CDR3: TGTGCCAGCAGCACCCAGGCGGAGAACACTGAAGCTTTCTTT.

The chain recombines TRBV11-2 with TRBJ1-5; 7 nucleotides align to TRBD1. Germline values: CDR1 SGHAT, CDR2 FQNNGV. This CDR3 contains 17 residues. V was pared by 5 bases and J by 0 bases, with 10 bases of the junction left unmatched. CDR3 sequence (DNA): TGTGCCAGCAGCGCCGCCAACAGGGGCTATAGCAATCAGCCCCAGCATTTT. It codes for CASSAANRGYSNQPQHF.

The chain employs TRBV5-1 and TRBJ2-1; D is unresolved. Germline V lookup: CDR1 SGHRS, CDR2 YFSETQ. CDR3 size: 14 residues. Trimming shortened V by 0 bases and J by 3 bases, and 7 bases separated the two germline ends. CDR3 residues: CASSLELVYNEQFF. DNA of the CDR3: TGCGCCAGCAGCTTGGAACTCGTCTACAATGAGCAGTTCTTC.

The chain uses TRBV4-3 and TRBJ2-2; D unclear. V lost 1 base and J lost 5, with 11 bases in between. This CDR3 comprises 15 residues. Germline loops: CDR1 LGHNA, CDR2 YSLEER. In DNA form, the CDR3 reads TGCGCCAGCAGCCAAGTCTACCGTGGGACCGGGGAGCTGTTTTTT. It encodes CASSQVYRGTGELFF.

V gene TRBV28 combines with J gene TRBJ2-3; perhaps TRBD2 as D (6 bases). The CDR3 spans 15 residues. V was pared by 1 base and J by 1 base, with 9 bases between. Germline CDR1 reads MDHEN; CDR2 reads SYDVKM. This chain's CDR3 is CASSLSWGGTDTQYF. Written as DNA, the CDR3 is TGTGCCAGCAGTTTATCCTGGGGGGGCACAGATACGCAGTATTTT.

The CDR3 DNA follows: TGTGCCAGCAGCTTCCGACACGGGAGCTCCTACAATGAGCAGTTCTTC. Amino acid sequence: CASSFRHGSSYNEQFF. The chain has TRBV9 and TRBJ2-1; TRBD2 might be the D (6 bases). CDR1 is SGDLS and CDR2 is YYNGEE in the germline V gene. The CDR3 contains 16 residues. Trimming pared 4 bases from V and 0 bases from J, leaving 14 bases between.

The V gene is TRBV6-6, the J gene TRBJ1-1; perhaps TRBD1 as D (6 bases). V lost 6 bases to trimming and J lost 6 bases, with 20 bases between them. CDR1 and CDR2 (germline): MNHNY, SVGAGI (reference sequence). The CDR3 runs 15 residues. The CDR3 nucleotides read TGTGCCAGCAGACAAAATGTGGGGGCAGGGCCTGAAGCTTTCTTT. It codes for CASRQNVGAGPEAFF.

V usage is TRBV4-1 and J usage is TRBJ2-1; D gene uncertain. CDR1 and CDR2 from the germline V gene are MGHRA and YSYEKL. Trimming removed 4 bases at V and 5 bases at J, with 12 bases between. The CDR3 length is 14 residues. Written as DNA, the CDR3 is TGCGCCAGCAGCCGAATCAGCACCGACAATGAGCAGTTCTTC. Translating gives CASSRISTDNEQFF.

V usage is TRBV30 and J usage is TRBJ1-2; D possibly corresponds to TRBD1 (6 bases). CDR1 and CDR2 (germline): GTSNPN, SVGIG (reference sequence). The CDR3 extends over 13 amino acids. V was shortened by 7 bases and J by 4 bases, with 16 bases between the two germline ends. As DNA, the CDR3 is TGTGCCTTGGGGGGGGCCGGCCCCTATGGCTACACCTTC. Protein sequence: CALGGAGPYGYTF. The full variable domain, completed using reference TRBV30 and TRBJ1-2, is SQTIHQWPATLVQPVGSPLSLECTVEGTSNPNLYWYRQAAGRGLQLLFYSVGIGQISSEVPQNLSASRPQDRQFILSSKKLLLSDSGFYLCALGGAGPYGYTFGSGTRLTVV.

The chain links TRBV7-9 to TRBJ2-3, with a possible D match to TRBD2 (6 bases). Looked up from germline, CDR1 is SEHNR and CDR2 is FQNEAQ (reference sequence). Trimming cost V 4 bases and J 1 base, with 12 bases left between them. The CDR3 consists of 15 residues. This CDR3 reads CASSSWGGGTDTQYF. DNA of the CDR3: TGTGCCAGCAGCTCCTGGGGCGGGGGCACAGATACGCAGTATTTT. The full variable domain, its missing parts supplied by reference TRBV7-9 and TRBJ2-3, is DTGVSQNPRHKITKRGQNVTFRCDPISEHNRLYWYRQTLGQGPEFLTYFQNEAQLEKSRLLSDRFSAERPKGSFSTLEIQRTEQGDSAMYLCASSSWGGGTDTQYFGPGTRLTVL.

CDR3 bases: TGCGCCAGCAGTGAGTCCCTTGGGGGAGGGTCGAATCAGCCCCAGCATTTT. Translating it yields CASSESLGGGSNQPQHF. V and J are TRBV10-2 and TRBJ1-5; maybe TRBD1 (5 bases). This CDR3 is built from 17 residues. CDR1 and CDR2 from the germline V gene are WSHSY and SAAADI. Between the trimmed V and J ends, which lost 0 bases and 4 bases, there was a span of 16 bases.

V and J are TRBV30 and TRBJ1-4; no clear D. V lost 5 bases and J 7 bases, leaving 17 bases between the germline ends. This CDR3 region has 14 residues. Germline V gene lookup returns CDR1 GTSNPN and CDR2 SVGIG (reference sequence). CDR3: CAWSKTGQSEKLFF. CDR3 nucleotides: TGTGCCTGGTCAAAAACGGGTCAGAGTGAAAAACTGTTTTTT.

The rearrangement joins TRBV30 to TRBJ1-2, with TRBD1 identical over 7 bases. V gave up 3 bases and J gave up 0 bases; unmatched junction bases: 7. The CDR3 has 15 amino acids. Germline values: CDR1 GTSNPN, CDR2 SVGIG (reference sequence). The CDR3 DNA follows: TGTGCCTGGAGGGCCCTTCAGGGGGCTAACTATGGCTACACCTTC. Protein sequence: CAWRALQGANYGYTF.

This clone was recorded once. The V and J genes are TRBV5-4 and TRBJ1-2; the D is unclear. The germline V gene encodes CDR1 SGHNT and CDR2 YYREEE (reference sequence). This CDR3 is 12 amino acids long. V lost 4 bases, J lost 8 bases, and 12 bases lay in between. CDR3 DNA: TGTGCCAGCAGCCCCCACGATATGGGCTACACCTTC. Its protein product is CASSPHDMGYTF.

The chain links TRBV10-3 to TRBJ1-1; D perhaps matches TRBD1 (5 bases). Per the germline V gene, CDR1 is ENHRY and CDR2 is SYGVKD. This CDR3 contains 11 residues. V shed 4 bases and J shed 5 bases, with 5 bases lying between them. The CDR3 reads CAISGGTEAFF. CDR3 coding DNA: TGTGCCATCAGTGGGGGGACTGAAGCTTTCTTT.

This clone was observed a single time. J is TRBJ1-3 and V is TRBV4-1; D gene uncertain. This CDR3 has 16 amino acids. Trimming removed 4 bases from V and 0 bases from J, with 13 bases in between. Germline assignment: CDR1 MGHRA and CDR2 YSYEKL. The CDR3 nucleotides read TGCGCCAGCAGCCGTACCGGGCCAAACTCTGGAAACACCATATATTTT. It specifies CASSRTGPNSGNTIYF.

The chain carries TRBV5-4 and TRBJ2-6; perhaps D is TRBD1 or TRBD2 (6 bases each). The V end lost 3 bases, the J end lost 0 bases, and 7 bases lay between the germline ends. From germline, CDR1 is SGHNT and CDR2 YYREEE (reference sequence). This CDR3 comprises 15 residues. CDR3 protein: CASSWGASGANVLTF. CDR3 sequence (DNA): TGTGCCAGCAGCTGGGGGGCCTCTGGGGCCAACGTCCTGACTTTC.

V is TRBV5-3 and J is TRBJ2-7; the D gene could be TRBD1 or TRBD2 (5 bases each). TRBV5-3 is filed as an ORF, its function uncertain. Trimming took 0 bases from V and 0 from J, leaving 10 bases between them. This CDR3 has 15 amino acids. CDR3 bases: TGTGCCAGAAGCTTGGCGGGGACGAACTCCTACGAGCAGTACTTC. Encoded protein: CARSLAGTNSYEQYF.

J is TRBJ2-3 and V is TRBV19; 8 bases agree with TRBD1. This CDR3 comprises 14 residues. Per germline, CDR1 LNHDA and CDR2 SQIVND (reference sequence). V lost 6 bases, J lost 4 bases, and 6 bases stayed unmatched. The CDR3 loop is CASRDSQGADTQYF. Written as DNA, the CDR3 is TGTGCCAGTAGGGATTCACAGGGGGCAGATACGCAGTATTTT.

The V call is TRBV5-1, the J call TRBJ2-7, with TRBD2 identical over 9 bases. Losses at the gene ends were 4 bases for V and 6 bases for J; bases not matched to a gene: 11. There are 15 residues in the CDR3. CDR1 and CDR2 (germline): SGHRS, YFSETQ. The CDR3 loop is CASSLMGSGGFEQYF. CDR3 sequence (DNA): TGCGCCAGCAGCCTGATGGGGAGCGGGGGGTTCGAGCAGTACTTC.

The chain joins TRBV4-1 to TRBJ2-7; D possibly corresponds to TRBD1 (5 bases). Germline lookup yields CDR1 MGHRA and CDR2 YSYEKL. Trimming left V 2 bases short and J 3 bases short, with 11 bases between. This CDR3 contains 14 residues. CDR3 nucleotides: TGCGCCAGCAGCCAACGCGGAGACAGCTACGAGCAGTACTTC. It is translated as CASSQRGDSYEQYF.

This chain connects TRBV20-1 to TRBJ2-7; D gene uncertain. CDR3 size: 11 residues. Germline V gene sequence: CDR1 DFQATT, CDR2 SNEGSKA (reference sequence). The V and J ends lost 8 bases and 0 bases respectively, with 8 bases between them. CDR3 in DNA: TGCAGTAAAGAGAGCTCCTACGAGCAGTACTTC. This translates into CSKESSYEQYF.

The chain has TRBV23-1 and TRBJ1-2; D uncertain. TRBV23-1 is given ORF status, its function remaining uncertain. This CDR3 region has 12 residues. V was clipped by 6 bases and J by 7 bases, with 12 bases between them. CDR3 amino acids: CASSHIECGYTF. CDR3 DNA sequence: TGCGCCAGCAGCCATATCGAGTGTGGCTACACCTTC.

The rearrangement joins TRBV19 to TRBJ1-1; D not resolved. Per germline, CDR1 LNHDA and CDR2 SQIVND (reference sequence). V lost 1 base to trimming and J lost 1 base, with 13 bases between them. The CDR3 is 16 amino acids. The CDR3 nucleotides are TGTGCCAGTAGTATAGCAGGACTGCACTCGAACACTGAAGCTTTCTTT. It encodes CASSIAGLHSNTEAFF. Variable domain in full (rest from reference TRBV19 and TRBJ1-1): DGGITQSPKYLFRKEGQNVTLSCEQNLNHDAMYWYRQDPGQGLRLIYYSQIVNDFQKGDIAEGYSVSREKKESFPLTVTSAQKNPTAFYLCASSIAGLHSNTEAFFGQGTRLTVV.

The chain carries TRBV14 and TRBJ1-1; D uncertain. The CDR3 spans 14 residues. V gave up 1 base and J gave up 6 bases, with 12 bases separating them. The germline CDR1 and CDR2 sequences are SGHDN and FVKESK. The CDR3 sequence is CASSQVPVPAEAFF. CDR3 bases: TGTGCCAGCAGCCAAGTCCCGGTCCCTGCTGAAGCTTTCTTT.

The chain links TRBV10-3 to TRBJ2-1; 7 bases fit TRBD2. V dropped 10 bases and J dropped 5; count of bases not matched to a gene: 8. CDR1 and CDR2 (germline): ENHRY, SYGVKD. The CDR3 covers 13 residues. The CDR3 loop is CATGTTNNNEQFF. The CDR3 bases are TGTGCCACCGGGACTACCAATAACAATGAGCAGTTCTTC.

The V and J genes are TRBV28 and TRBJ1-1, with a possible D match to TRBD1 (6 bases). The germline V gene has CDR1 MDHEN and CDR2 SYDVKM. This CDR3 contains 13 residues. CDR3 in DNA: TGTGCTTCGGTACAGGGACCGCTTAATACGGCTTTCTTT. This sequence encodes CASVQGPLNTAFF.

The rearrangement links TRBV18 to TRBJ2-2, with 15 bases identical to TRBD2. The CDR3 runs 19 residues. In germline, CDR1 is KGHSH, CDR2 LQKENI. J was trimmed by 0 bases and V by 3 bases; bases with no gene match: 5. The CDR3 DNA follows: TGTGCCAGCTCACCTGGACTAGCGGGAGGGCAAACGAACACCGGGGAGCTGTTTTTT. This translates into CASSPGLAGGQTNTGELFF.

The chain uses TRBV27 and TRBJ2-3; tentatively, D is TRBD1 (6 bases). Deletions cut 10 bases from V and 0 bases from J, with 11 bases between. CDR1 MNHEY and CDR2 SMNVEV come from the germline V gene (reference sequence). The CDR3 extends over 13 amino acids. The CDR3 nucleotides are TGTGCCACTAAGACAGGCAGCACAGATACGCAGTATTTT. Its protein is CATKTGSTDTQYF.

Only one count was recorded for this clone. The chain couples TRBV19 to TRBJ1-5; the D gene is possibly TRBD1 (6 bases). V dropped 3 bases and J dropped 5 bases, with 14 bases sitting between them. Germline assignment: CDR1 LNHDA and CDR2 SQIVND (reference sequence). The CDR3 spans 15 residues. CDR3 nucleotides: TGTGCCAGTAGTATTGGCACAGGGTCGTATCAGCCCCAGCATTTT. Translation gives CASSIGTGSYQPQHF.

This sequence joins TRBV7-9 and TRBJ2-7, with D hard to call. CDR1 and CDR2 from the germline V gene are SEHNR and FQNEAQ (reference sequence). Trimming left V 8 bases short and J 0 bases short, with 8 bases between. The CDR3 runs 12 residues. In nucleotides, the CDR3 is TGTGCCAGCCCCTACTTCTCCTACGAGCAGTACTTC. This translates into CASPYFSYEQYF.